These 3 T cell receptor beta chains were all obtained from the same sample, sequenced in a study of blood T cell repertoires in COVID-19. The data were produced by immunoSEQ multiplex PCR, yet TCRdb's version contains in-frame clones alone and is incomplete. Found here are some 30,000 clones, around nine tenths of them singletons; the top ten hold roughly 7.9%. The sequenced sample consisted of peripheral blood. The receptors shown here come from a man between 70 and 80 years old with active or convalescent COVID-19.

This chain joins TRBV19 and TRBJ1-2; 10 nucleotides align to TRBD1. CDR3 length: 16 amino acids. Germline trimming cut 6 bases from V and 2 bases from J; bases unmatched to any gene: 9. Germline-derived CDR1 and CDR2 are LNHDA and SQIVND (reference sequence). CDR3 sequence (DNA): TGTGCCAGTAGACCTGTATCGGGACAGGGGAACTATGGCTACACCTTC. Its translation: CASRPVSGQGNYGYTF.

The CDR3 DNA is TGCGCCAGCAGCTTGCAGGGGGCGCCGAACACCGGGGAGCTGTTTTTT. Protein sequence: CASSLQGAPNTGELFF. The chain uses TRBV5-1 and TRBJ2-2, with 8 bases fitting TRBD1. The ends lost 1 base at V and 0 bases at J; junction bases unmatched: 2. The CDR3 is 16 residues long. Germline CDR1 and CDR2: SGHRS and YFSETQ. The full variable domain, completed using reference TRBV5-1 and TRBJ2-2, is KAGVTQTPRYLIKTRGQQVTLSCSPISGHRSVSWYQQTPGQGLQFLFEYFSETQRNKGNFPGRFSGRQFSNSRSEMNVSTLELGDSALYLCASSLQGAPNTGELFFGEGSRLTVL.

The CDR3 bases are TGCGCCAGCAGCCGGGGACAGGGAGGTGGCTACACCTTC. Protein sequence: CASSRGQGGGYTF. This chain connects TRBV5-1 to TRBJ1-2; 9 bases map to TRBD1. CDR3 length: 13 amino acids. Germline lookup yields CDR1 SGHRS and CDR2 YFSETQ. V dropped 4 bases and J dropped 7; count of bases not matched to a gene: 5. Looking up the rest from reference TRBV5-1 and TRBJ1-2 gives the full variable domain: KAGVTQTPRYLIKTRGQQVTLSCSPISGHRSVSWYQQTPGQGLQFLFEYFSETQRNKGNFPGRFSGRQFSNSRSEMNVSTLELGDSALYLCASSRGQGGGYTFGSGTRLTVV.